The present T cell receptor beta chain was sequenced within a study of patients and donors after allogeneic stem cell transplantation. TCRdb redid the calling of the RT-PCR reads with MiXCR, one entry per CDR3 protein. The table has 920,000 or so distinct CDR3 sequences, approximately 18% seen once. This clonotype has just a few counts. Germline values: CDR1 DFQATT, CDR2 SNEGSKA (reference sequence). After removal of 6 bases from V and 6 bases from J, the junction contained 12 bases not matched to a gene. CDR3 length equals 15 residues. The sample comprised blood, either unsorted or a sorted T cell fraction (not recorded which). The chain is built from TRBV20-1 and TRBJ2-2; the match to TRBD2 covers 8 bases. The receptor was isolated from a human donor who was either an allogeneic HSCT recipient or a stem cell or donor lymphocyte infusion donor (not recorded which). It is not recorded whose cells these are; they may come from a transplant donor. CDR3: CSAPRRGGRPGELFF. The CDR3 DNA is TGCAGTGCCCCCCGCCGGGGGGGCCGACCCGGGGAGCTGTTTTTT.